Listed here is a single T cell receptor (beta chain). Profiling relied on immunoSEQ multiplex PCR, and the TCRdb table lists in-frame clones only, not all of them. The sample lists approximately 300,000 clones, approximately 87% occurring once. The entry originates in a study of blood T cell repertoires in COVID-19. The CDR3 is made up of 14 amino acids. The J segment lost 4 bases and the V segment lost 5 bases, leaving 6 bases of the junction unmatched. Germline V gene lookup returns CDR1 LGHNT and CDR2 FRNRAP. The clonotype was recovered from a woman in her 30s who had recovered from COVID-19. The sequenced sample consisted of PBMCs or T cells enriched from blood (not recorded which). The chain has TRBV12-5 and TRBJ2-7; TRBD2 agrees at 9 bases. The CDR3 protein is CASGPRGGAYEQYF. The CDR3 DNA sequence: TGTGCTAGTGGTCCTCGCGGGGGGGCTTACGAGCAGTACTTC.